The rows below give T cell receptor beta chains drawn from one sample of a study of T-cell reconstitution after alpha-beta-depleted transplantation in children. MiXCR, run by TCRdb on the PCR reads, gives a single entry per CDR3 protein. The sample includes hundreds of thousands of distinct CDR3 sequences, more than 20% seen only once; the top ten take more than 4.5%. Here the sequenced sample was PBMCs, mostly from graft donor cells, taken 360 days after TCRalphabeta/CD19-depleted stem cell transplant. The source of these receptors is a female patient aged 2 to 10 who had a stem cell transplant for congenital amegakaryocytic thrombocytopenia, so the T cells may come from the graft donor. Both conserved end residues are trimmed from each CDR3. The order of the fields is CDR3 length, V gene, J gene, CDR3 protein.

CDR3 length: 11; V gene: TRBV5-1; J gene: TRBJ1-1; CDR3 protein: AGRQGVNTEAF
CDR3 length: 13; V gene: TRBV20-1; J gene: TRBJ2-7; CDR3 protein: SARRGVGQAGEQY
CDR3 length: 13; V gene: TRBV7-2; J gene: TRBJ2-1; CDR3 protein: ASSLAASGSYEQF
CDR3 length: 13; V gene: TRBV14; J gene: TRBJ2-7; CDR3 protein: ASSQSYNRATEQY
CDR3 length: 17; V gene: TRBV20-1; J gene: TRBJ2-1; CDR3 protein: SARDWVLAGGPLGREQF
CDR3 length: 18; V gene: TRBV4-2; J gene: TRBJ2-7; CDR3 protein: ASSQDLGSTSGITSYEQY
CDR3 length: 18; V gene: TRBV24-1; J gene: TRBJ2-1; CDR3 protein: ATSDLRSNPGGSGYNEQF
CDR3 length: 12; V gene: TRBV2; J gene: TRBJ1-1; CDR3 protein: ASSDRFENTEAF
CDR3 length: 13; V gene: TRBV6-5; J gene: TRBJ2-3; CDR3 protein: ASRRRGGGTDTQY
CDR3 length: 13; V gene: TRBV28; J gene: TRBJ1-1; CDR3 protein: ASSSSIREATEAF
CDR3 length: 12; V gene: TRBV20-1; J gene: TRBJ2-5; CDR3 protein: SARSPGTEGTQY
CDR3 length: 11; V gene: TRBV7-9; J gene: TRBJ2-3; CDR3 protein: ASSLGQADTQY
CDR3 length: 15; V gene: TRBV4-1; J gene: TRBJ2-3; CDR3 protein: ASSHPFLADGTDTQY
CDR3 length: 15; V gene: TRBV4-1; J gene: TRBJ2-7; CDR3 protein: ASSQDPVWQGGYEQY
CDR3 length: 14; V gene: TRBV3-1; J gene: TRBJ2-1; CDR3 protein: ASSQEMASSYNEQF
CDR3 length: 14; V gene: TRBV4-2; J gene: TRBJ2-2; CDR3 protein: ASSPTSGANTGELF
CDR3 length: 12; V gene: TRBV9; J gene: TRBJ2-2; CDR3 protein: ASSVGGAAGELF
CDR3 length: 12; V gene: TRBV14; J gene: TRBJ2-3; CDR3 protein: ASSQYGGTDTQY
CDR3 length: 13; V gene: TRBV29-1; J gene: TRBJ2-5; CDR3 protein: SVGTGQILQVTQY
CDR3 length: 11; V gene: TRBV3-1; J gene: TRBJ2-7; CDR3 protein: ASSQATAYEQY
CDR3 length: 13; V gene: TRBV6-5; J gene: TRBJ2-3; CDR3 protein: ASSYRAHSTDTQY
CDR3 length: 11; V gene: TRBV4-1; J gene: TRBJ2-1; CDR3 protein: ASSQLGLNEQF
CDR3 length: 13; V gene: TRBV28; J gene: TRBJ1-4; CDR3 protein: ASSVPGASNEKLF
CDR3 length: 15; V gene: TRBV12-3/TRBV12-4; J gene: TRBJ2-1; CDR3 protein: PSSLVAVRSSYNEQF
CDR3 length: 16; V gene: TRBV15; J gene: TRBJ1-6; CDR3 protein: ATSRDAERGHYNSPLH
CDR3 length: 14; V gene: TRBV20-1; J gene: TRBJ2-2; CDR3 protein: SARPLGQGNTGELF
CDR3 length: 11; V gene: TRBV11-2; J gene: TRBJ2-5; CDR3 protein: ASSSSSVETQY
CDR3 length: 12; V gene: TRBV28; J gene: TRBJ2-3; CDR3 protein: ASKTGGTTDTQY
CDR3 length: 13; V gene: TRBV3-1; J gene: TRBJ2-4; CDR3 protein: ASRPSNLAKNIQY
CDR3 length: 11; V gene: TRBV20-1; J gene: TRBJ2-7; CDR3 protein: SARGGGRNEQY
CDR3 length: 11; V gene: TRBV15; J gene: TRBJ2-1; CDR3 protein: ATSSKLGYEQF
CDR3 length: 12; V gene: TRBV5-1; J gene: TRBJ2-5; CDR3 protein: ASSLVTSGKTQY
CDR3 length: 11; V gene: TRBV10-3; J gene: TRBJ1-5; CDR3 protein: AISAGPNQPQH
CDR3 length: 14; V gene: TRBV29-1; J gene: TRBJ2-2; CDR3 protein: SVESSGTINTGELF
CDR3 length: 12; V gene: TRBV12-3/TRBV12-4; J gene: TRBJ2-2; CDR3 protein: ASRSSWGPGELF
CDR3 length: 13; V gene: TRBV12-3/TRBV12-4; J gene: TRBJ2-7; CDR3 protein: ASSSYPTGPWEQY
CDR3 length: 15; V gene: TRBV7-2; J gene: TRBJ2-3; CDR3 protein: ASSLAATSGSTDTQY
CDR3 length: 11; V gene: TRBV7-9; J gene: TRBJ2-7; CDR3 protein: ASSLGISYEQY
CDR3 length: 9; V gene: TRBV19; J gene: TRBJ1-6; CDR3 protein: ASSSGSPLH